One sample yielded the 14 T cell receptor beta chains listed below, sequenced in a study of T-cell memory formation after mild COVID-19. TCRdb redid the calling of the 5' RACE reads with MiXCR, one entry per CDR3 protein. The data contain roughly 620,000 distinct CDR3 sequences, 15% to 20% of them singletons. Sequencing input: PBMCs or a T cell subset sorted from them (not recorded which). All receptors derive from an adult woman who had mild COVID-19 (a few samples of this study predate the infection). Cell type and time point are not known.

The chain couples TRBV30 to TRBJ2-7; TRBD2 agrees at 13 bases. The germline gives CDR1 GTSNPN, CDR2 SVGIG (reference sequence). This CDR3 has 15 amino acids. J lost 8 bases, V lost 0 bases, and 7 bases had no gene match. The CDR3 protein is CAWSVRGLAGLKQYF. In DNA, the CDR3 is TGTGCCTGGAGTGTACGGGGACTAGCGGGACTGAAGCAGTACTTC.

This clonotype was detected ten times or more. The chain recombines TRBV7-9 with TRBJ2-7; 14 nucleotides match TRBD2. This CDR3 has 16 amino acids. J gave up 3 bases and V 4 bases, and 5 bases lay outside the gene matches. Germline CDR1 and CDR2: SEHNR and FQNEAQ (reference sequence). The DNA for the CDR3 is TGTGCCAGCAGCTCTCCGGGACTAGCGGGAGTCTACGAGCAGTACTTC. This translates into CASSSPGLAGVYEQYF. The complete variable domain, with remaining parts taken from reference TRBV7-9 and TRBJ2-7, reads DTGVSQNPRHKITKRGQNVTFRCDPISEHNRLYWYRQTLGQGPEFLTYFQNEAQLEKSRLLSDRFSAERPKGSFSTLEIQRTEQGDSAMYLCASSSPGLAGVYEQYFGPGTRLTVT.

This clonotype has more than one count but fewer than ten. The gene calls are TRBV20-1 and TRBJ2-7, with no clear D. This CDR3 has 11 residues. With 3 bases removed from V and 4 bases from J, the gap between germline ends came to 7 bases. Germline CDR1 reads DFQATT; CDR2 reads SNEGSKA (reference sequence). DNA for the CDR3: TGCAGTGCTAGCGAGCAATACGAGCAGTACTTC. This gives the protein CSASEQYEQYF.

The chain links TRBV5-5 to TRBJ1-2, with 7 positions matching TRBD1. The CDR3 length is 13 residues. CDR1 and CDR2 (germline): SGHKS, YYEKEE (reference sequence). Trimming at V came to 0 bases and at J to 7 bases, leaving 3 bases not matched to a gene. The CDR3: CASSLDRGFGYTF. CDR3 in DNA: TGTGCCAGCAGCTTGGACAGGGGTTTTGGCTACACCTTC.

The gene calls are TRBV5-1 and TRBJ2-2; D is unclear. Trimming cost V 5 bases and J 6 bases, with 17 bases left between them. CDR1 SGHRS and CDR2 YFSETQ come from the germline V gene. The CDR3 has 15 residues. For the CDR3, the DNA is TGCGCCAGCAGAGCGATGACCTTCGAGCCCGGGGAGCTGTTTTTT. Encoded protein: CASRAMTFEPGELFF.

The gene calls are TRBV5-5 and TRBJ2-1; no clear D. There are 13 residues in the CDR3. V was shortened by 4 bases and J by 9 bases, with 14 bases between the two germline ends. Germline V gene data show CDR1 as SGHKS and CDR2 as YYEKEE (reference sequence). CDR3 bases: TGTGCCAGCAGCCCCCCCGGGTCGGGTGAGCAGTTCTTC. Its protein is CASSPPGSGEQFF. The variable domain in full, completed from reference TRBV5-5 and TRBJ2-1, reads DAGVTQSPTHLIKTRGQQVTLRCSPISGHKSVSWYQQVLGQGPQFIFQYYEKEERGRGNFPDRFSARQFPNYSSELNVNALLLGDSALYLCASSPPGSGEQFFGPGTRLTVL.

The V call is TRBV2, the J call TRBJ1-1; TRBD1 might be the D (6 bases). The CDR3 extends over 11 amino acids. Germline CDR1 SNHLY, CDR2 FYNNEI. The CDR3 sequence: CATPRGGLAFF. CDR3 coding DNA: TGTGCGACCCCAAGAGGGGGGCTGGCTTTCTTT.

This clonotype came up a few times. The J gene is TRBJ1-1, the V gene TRBV4-1, with D tentatively TRBD1 (5 bases). The CDR3 loop spans 14 amino acids. Trimming stripped 1 base from V and 0 bases from J, with 6 bases between. From germline, CDR1 is MGHRA and CDR2 YSYEKL. The CDR3 reads CASSQAGLNTEAFF. CDR3 sequence (DNA): TGCGCCAGCAGCCAAGCAGGGTTGAACACTGAAGCTTTCTTT.

This clonotype was seen a handful of times. J is TRBJ1-2 and V is TRBV20-1; D call uncertain. V gave up 6 bases and J gave up 8 bases, with 22 bases separating them. CDR3 size: 14 residues. Germline loops: CDR1 DFQATT, CDR2 SNEGSKA (reference sequence). The CDR3 protein is CSAPNLALGNGYTF. The CDR3 nucleotides are TGCAGTGCCCCTAATCTGGCTTTAGGGAACGGCTACACCTTC.

This clonotype was recorded at least ten times. The rearrangement uses TRBV7-8 and TRBJ2-3; 12 bases fit TRBD2. The CDR3 is 17 residues long. The germline V gene has CDR1 SGHVS and CDR2 FQNEAQ. V shed 5 bases, J shed 1 base, and the junction held 7 bases outside the gene matches. This CDR3 is CASSPETSGSRTDTQYF. CDR3 coding DNA: TGTGCCAGCAGCCCCGAGACTAGCGGGAGTCGCACAGATACGCAGTATTTT.

The V and J genes are TRBV24-1 and TRBJ2-3, with D tentatively TRBD2 (6 bases). Looked up from germline, CDR1 is KGHDR and CDR2 is SFDVKD. The length of the CDR3 is 17 residues. The V gene lost 0 bases and the J gene lost 3 bases, with 15 bases spanning the gap. The DNA for the CDR3 is TGTGCCACCAGTGATTTGAAGGCTAGCGTTTCAACAGATACGCAGTATTTT. It translates to CATSDLKASVSTDTQYF.

The chain is built from TRBV20-1 and TRBJ1-6, with TRBD1 matching 7 bases. Germline V gene lookup returns CDR1 DFQATT and CDR2 SNEGSKA (reference sequence). V lost 5 bases and J lost 4; bases outside the gene matches: 8. CDR3 length: 15 amino acids. CDR3 sequence: CSALPAQGYNSPLHF. CDR3 nucleotide sequence: TGCAGTGCTCTTCCGGCACAGGGGTATAATTCACCCCTCCACTTT.

The rearrangement links TRBV5-1 to TRBJ2-7; 8 bases fit TRBD1. V gave up 4 bases and J gave up 1 base; unmatched junction bases: 7. The CDR3 spans 15 residues. CDR1 and CDR2 from the germline V gene are SGHRS and YFSETQ. The CDR3 sequence: CASSPRGQVSYEQYF. CDR3 DNA: TGCGCCAGCAGCCCGCGGGGACAGGTTTCCTACGAGCAGTACTTC.

V and J are TRBV5-1 and TRBJ2-5; no firm D call. The CDR3 contains 12 residues. V dropped 4 bases and J dropped 2 bases, with 6 bases sitting between them. Germline V CDR1 and CDR2: SGHRS, YFSETQ. The CDR3 sequence is CASSIYQETQYF. The CDR3 DNA reads as TGCGCCAGCAGCATATATCAAGAGACCCAGTACTTC.